These 2 T cell receptor beta chains share one sample of origin, sequenced in a study of cytomegalovirus exposure and HLA in healthy donors. PCR employed 60 Vbeta and 13 Jbeta primers. Assay: immunoSEQ multiplex PCR; the TCRdb copy retains only in-frame clones and omits some. This repertoire shows 150,000 to 200,000 clones, about 83% found once; its top ten account for around 4.9%. Specimen: PBMCs. The source of these receptors is a girl aged 10 to 17 in good health and CMV-seropositive.

Concerning this clone itself: At one end the junction does not follow the germline gene, possibly because of a read error. The chain recombines TRBV7-7 with TRBJ2-5; D might be TRBD2 (5 bases). The CDR3 has 14 residues. Germline V gives CDR1 SSHAT, CDR2 FNYEAQ (reference sequence). CDR3 DNA sequence: TGTGCTAGCAGCTTATTAAGAGTAGCGGAGACCCAGTACTTC. This translates into CASSLLRVAETQYF.

This sequence joins TRBV5-1 and TRBJ1-1; 7 bases agree with TRBD1. The CDR3 sequence is 16 residues long. The junction had 5 bases not matched to a gene; V was cut back by 0 bases and J by 0 bases. CDR1 SGHRS and CDR2 YFSETQ come from the germline V gene. The CDR3 here is CASSLGQGSMNTEAFF. The CDR3 DNA reads as TGCGCCAGCAGCTTGGGACAGGGCAGTATGAACACTGAAGCTTTCTTT.